What follows are 14 T cell receptor beta chains derived from one specimen sequenced in a study of CD8+ T cells in alopecia areata. RNA, once extracted, was reverse transcribed into cDNA for use as the sequencing template. TCRdb's copy holds only in-frame clones and misses some; the assay was immunoSEQ multiplex PCR. Among about 180,000 clones listed, about 70% were seen once. The input for sequencing was CD8+ T cells sorted from blood, taken at week 0. These receptors originate from a human donor with alopecia areata.

CDR3: CSAFTRVEGISYEQYF. CDR3 DNA sequence: TGCAGCGCTTTCACTAGGGTAGAGGGGATTTCCTACGAGCAGTACTTC. The genes are TRBV29-1 and TRBJ2-7, with D perhaps assigned TRBD1 or TRBD2 (5 bases each). CDR3 size: 16 residues. The V and J ends lost 7 bases and 1 base respectively, with 23 bases between them. CDR1 SQVTM and CDR2 ANQGSEA come from the germline V gene.

The chain joins TRBV19 to TRBJ1-5; D is unresolved. The length of the CDR3 is 13 residues. Germline CDR1 and CDR2: LNHDA and SQIVND (reference sequence). Trimming pared 7 bases from V and 2 bases from J, leaving 9 bases between. CDR3 in amino acids: CASTDFGNQPQHF. CDR3 nucleotide sequence: TGTGCCAGTACGGATTTCGGCAATCAGCCCCAGCATTTT.

The chain employs TRBV5-1 and TRBJ2-3; 8 nucleotides line up with TRBD2. The length of the CDR3 is 14 residues. Germline CDR1 reads SGHRS; CDR2 reads YFSETQ. Unmatched junction bases numbered 3, after V lost 2 bases and J lost 4 bases. The CDR3 reads CASSFATSADTQYF. The CDR3 nucleotides are TGCGCCAGCAGCTTCGCGACTAGCGCAGATACGCAGTATTTT.

The rearrangement joins TRBV29-1 to TRBJ1-2; 12 positions match TRBD1. Germline V lookup: CDR1 SQVTM, CDR2 ANQGSEA. J lost 3 bases, V lost 1 base, and 3 bases had no gene match. The CDR3 is 15 amino acids. CDR3 in amino acids: CSVEGGQGADYGYTF. The CDR3 DNA reads as TGCAGCGTTGAAGGGGGACAGGGGGCGGACTATGGCTACACCTTC.

This clone was seen a handful of times. The rearrangement links TRBV27 to TRBJ2-1; the D is unclear. V dropped 0 bases and J dropped 8 bases, with 8 bases sitting between them. The CDR3 sequence is 13 residues long. Germline assignment: CDR1 MNHEY and CDR2 SMNVEV (reference sequence). The CDR3: CASSLSRVYEQFF. Here the CDR3 DNA reads TGTGCCAGCAGTTTATCAAGGGTCTATGAGCAGTTCTTC.

In this sample, this clone is medium-sized. The chain uses TRBV7-8 and TRBJ2-6, with D unclear. The CDR3 has 12 residues. V lost 4 bases and J lost 2, with 0 bases in between. CDR1 and CDR2 from the germline V gene are SGHVS and FQNEAQ. DNA of the CDR3: TGTGCCAGCAGCTCTGGGGCCAACGTCCTGACTTTC. Its translation is CASSSGANVLTF.

This clone was counted only a few times. V gene TRBV11-2 combines with J gene TRBJ2-7, with 8 bases lining up with TRBD1. V was pared by 4 bases and J by 4 bases, with 0 bases of the junction left unmatched. Germline V gene lookup returns CDR1 SGHAT and CDR2 FQNNGV. The CDR3 is made up of 12 amino acids. DNA for the CDR3: TGTGCCAGCAGCTGGGACAGGTACGAGCAGTACTTC. This encodes CASSWDRYEQYF.

The chain has TRBV12-5 and TRBJ2-5, with D tentatively TRBD1 (6 bases). Trimming took 7 bases from V and 0 from J, leaving 9 bases between them. The germline CDR1 and CDR2 sequences are LGHNT and FRNRAP. The CDR3 is 13 amino acids. The CDR3 DNA reads as TGTGCTAGTGATGGACAGTACCAAGAGACCCAGTACTTC. This translates into CASDGQYQETQYF.

J is TRBJ2-7 and V is TRBV29-1; 7 nucleotides match TRBD2. Germline values: CDR1 SQVTM, CDR2 ANQGSEA. With 1 base clipped from V and 2 bases from J, the junction kept 5 bases outside the gene matches. The CDR3 has 14 residues. The DNA for the CDR3 is TGCAGCGTTGAAGGGGAACGGGGGGCCTACGAGCAGTACTTC. It translates to CSVEGERGAYEQYF.

The chain carries TRBV5-6 and TRBJ1-2; 8 nucleotides match TRBD1. Per germline, CDR1 SGHDT and CDR2 YYEEEE. With V trimmed by 0 bases and J by 4 bases, 2 bases remained unmatched. The CDR3 totals 14 residues. DNA of the CDR3: TGTGCCAGCAGCTTGGGACAGGGGTTCTATGGCTACACCTTC. This codes for CASSLGQGFYGYTF. The variable domain in full, with the rest retrieved from reference TRBV5-6 and TRBJ1-2, is DAGVTQSPTHLIKTRGQQVTLRCSPKSGHDTVSWYQQALGQGPQFIFQYYEEEERQRGNFPDRFSGHQFPNYSSELNVNALLLGDSALYLCASSLGQGFYGYTFGSGTRLTVV.

This chain connects TRBV12-5 to TRBJ2-1, with 8 bases identical to TRBD2. Trimming removed 5 bases from V and 2 bases from J; junction bases left unmatched: 5. The CDR3 runs to 15 residues. Germline lookup yields CDR1 LGHNT and CDR2 FRNRAP. The CDR3 loop reads CASGTMGLAYNEQFF. DNA of the CDR3: TGTGCTAGTGGTACGATGGGACTAGCCTACAATGAGCAGTTCTTC.

The chain recombines TRBV9 with TRBJ2-7; D possibly corresponds to TRBD1 (5 bases). There are 12 residues in the CDR3. Looked up from germline, CDR1 is SGDLS and CDR2 is YYNGEE. Trimming took 4 bases from V and 3 from J, leaving 8 bases between them. CDR3 bases: TGTGCCAGCAGCACTCAGGGCTACGAGCAGTACTTC. It yields the protein CASSTQGYEQYF.

The chain carries TRBV29-1 and TRBJ2-1; no reliable D call. The CDR3 spans 17 residues. The V gene lost 3 bases and the J gene lost 0 bases, with 18 bases spanning the gap. The germline CDR1 and CDR2 sequences are SQVTM and ANQGSEA. The chain's CDR3 is CSVDFPLDQSSYNEQFF. The CDR3 DNA reads as TGCAGCGTTGATTTTCCCCTAGACCAGAGCTCCTACAATGAGCAGTTCTTC.

In its sample, this clone was seen a few times. The chain links TRBV14 to TRBJ1-4; 10 nucleotides match TRBD1. With V trimmed by 3 bases and J by 0 bases, 4 bases remained unmatched. Germline CDR1 is SGHDN and CDR2 is FVKESK. The CDR3 loop spans 17 amino acids. The CDR3 reads CASSHAGQGATNEKLFF. DNA for the CDR3: TGTGCCAGCAGCCATGCCGGACAGGGGGCAACTAATGAAAAACTGTTTTTT.